This T cell receptor (beta chain) was sequenced in a study of tumor and adjacent non-tumor tissue in lung cancer. Study-wide results and limits: In normal lung, the top 100 clones were significantly more dominant than in tumor. Significantly higher TCR diversity was found in tumor than normal lung.

No cell sorting was done before RNA was extracted from the tissue. The normal lung tissue was taken more than 3 cm from the tumor edge. This CDR3 spans 13 amino acids. CDR1 is MNHNY, CDR2 SVGAGI, per germline (reference sequence). The library came from three nested PCR rounds adapted from ARM-PCR protocols. TCRdb redid the calling of the multiplex PCR reads with MiXCR, one entry per CDR3 protein. The table lists some 95,000 distinct CDR3 sequences, around three quarters of them singletons. On this clonotype itself: Its matching antigen is unknown.

This chain uses TRBV6-6 with TRBJ2-7; tentatively, D is TRBD1 (6 bases). The specimen sequenced was distant non-tumor lung tissue. This clonotype was obtained from a man in his fifties or sixties with small cell lung cancer. The CDR3 DNA reads as TGTGGCAGCAGTGGCAGGGGCTCCTACGAGCAGTACGTA. This codes for CGSSGRGSYEQYV.